This T cell receptor beta chain was profiled in a study of cytotoxic CD8 clonotypes in ibrutinib-treated CLL. Study-level findings and limits: Clonality increased at ibrutinib response and stayed stable in sustained remission. At progression, however, it fell back toward baseline.

A 1 in 200,000 to 1 in 1 million T cell depth was the sequencing target. Data came from immunoSEQ multiplex PCR; TCRdb stores just in-frame clones and leaves some out. The sample yields 200,000 to 250,000 clones, roughly 65% seen once. The TCR beta libraries used about 2.2 micrograms of genomic DNA that came from cryopreserved PBMCs. V dropped 4 bases and J dropped 4 bases, with 17 bases sitting between them. CDR1 SEHNR and CDR2 FQNEAQ come from the germline V gene (reference sequence). The CDR3 consists of 16 residues. Notes on this clone: Its antigen is undetermined.

The chain joins TRBV7-9 to TRBJ2-1; D is perhaps TRBD1 or TRBD2 (5 bases each). The sample here was PBMCs, taken after 12 months of ibrutinib treatment. This sequence originates from a human donor with chronic lymphocytic leukemia. As DNA, the CDR3 is TGTGCCAGCAGCTCCCGGGACCCCCTACCTTACAATGAGCAGTTCTTC. This encodes CASSSRDPLPYNEQFF.